These 10 T cell receptor beta chains were all obtained from the same sample, sequenced in a study of blood T cells in healthy people across ages. A second roughly 6 to 11 cycle PCR used barcoded and J-beta primers. TCRdb re-called the 5' RACE reads with MiXCR, one entry per CDR3 protein. The sample holds 600,000 to 1,000,000 distinct CDR3 sequences, roughly 60% seen once. Sequenced material: blood. These TCRs come from a man aged 25-45 years in good health.

V is TRBV12-3 or TRBV12-4 and J is TRBJ2-1; 9 nucleotides align to TRBD1. J gave up 6 bases and V 3 bases, and 9 bases lay outside the gene matches. The CDR3 runs to 16 residues. The CDR3 sequence is CASSFSLGQGSNEQFF. The CDR3, as DNA: TGTGCCAGCAGTTTTAGTTTGGGACAGGGATCCAATGAGCAGTTCTTC.

A few counts support this clonotype. The chain has TRBV6-6 and TRBJ1-4; no firm D call. This CDR3 has 14 residues. Germline V gives CDR1 MNHNY, CDR2 SVGAGI (reference sequence). Trimming removed 10 bases at V and 0 bases at J, with 12 bases between. Written as DNA, the CDR3 is TGTGCCACCTTCCTGTATACAACTAATGAAAAACTGTTTTTT. Translated: CATFLYTTNEKLFF.

This sequence joins TRBV20-1 and TRBJ1-2; D is unresolved. Trimming stripped 0 bases from V and 6 bases from J, with 11 bases between. The germline gives CDR1 DFQATT, CDR2 SNEGSKA (reference sequence). This CDR3 spans 13 amino acids. The CDR3 nucleotides are TGCAGTGCTAGAGAAACGGTCCCGAATGGCTACACCTTC. This encodes CSARETVPNGYTF.

This clonotype has a single count. This rearrangement joins TRBV20-1 to TRBJ1-5, with D possibly being TRBD1 (5 bases). Germline V gene sequence: CDR1 DFQATT, CDR2 SNEGSKA (reference sequence). V was cut by 4 bases and J by 5 bases, with 12 bases left in between. This CDR3 contains 13 residues. CDR3 protein: CSAIGQGDQPQHF. The CDR3 bases are TGCAGTGCTATTGGCCAGGGAGATCAGCCCCAGCATTTT.

This chain connects TRBV2 to TRBJ2-5, with 12 bases that match TRBD2. The CDR3 sequence is 15 residues long. Germline-derived CDR1 and CDR2 are SNHLY and FYNNEI. V trimming: 5 bases; J trimming: 5 bases; junction bases outside the gene matches: 6. The DNA of the CDR3 is TGTGCCAGCAGTCGACTAGCGGGGGCGCGGGAGACCCAGTACTTC. Residues: CASSRLAGARETQYF. Drawing the rest from reference TRBV2 and TRBJ2-5, the complete variable domain is EPEVTQTPSHQVTQMGQEVILRCVPISNHLYFYWYRQILGQKVEFLVSFYNNEISEKSEIFDDQFSVERPDGSNFTLKIRSTKLEDSAMYFCASSRLAGARETQYFGPGTRLLVL.

This clonotype was seen just once. V usage is TRBV7-9 and J usage is TRBJ2-1; D uncertain. CDR3 length: 12 amino acids. The ends were cut back, 6 bases at V and 7 bases at J, with 10 bases in the middle. Germline V gives CDR1 SEHNR, CDR2 FQNEAQ (reference sequence). CDR3 coding DNA: TGTGCCAGCAGTTCACAACCTAATGAGCAGTTCTTC. Encoded protein: CASSSQPNEQFF.

The chain carries TRBV6-5 and TRBJ2-7; maybe TRBD1 (6 bases). Per the germline V gene, CDR1 is MNHEY and CDR2 is SVGAGI. Trimming cost V 7 bases and J 2 bases, with 18 bases left between them. The CDR3 is made up of 15 amino acids. For the CDR3, the DNA is TGTGCCAGCAAAAGGGACCAGGGGCCCCCCTACGAGCAGTACTTC. Translated, it gives CASKRDQGPPYEQYF.

The J gene is TRBJ2-5, the V gene TRBV20-1; D not certain. The V end lost 6 bases, the J end lost 4 bases, and 6 bases lay between the germline ends. The CDR3 consists of 10 residues. Germline-derived CDR1 and CDR2 are DFQATT and SNEGSKA (reference sequence). CDR3: CSADTETQYF. As DNA, the CDR3 is TGCAGTGCCGACACAGAGACCCAGTACTTC.

The J gene is TRBJ2-7, the V gene TRBV24-1; D could derive from TRBD1 or TRBD2 (5 bases each). V shed 8 bases and J shed 3 bases, with 25 bases lying between them. Germline CDR1 is KGHDR and CDR2 is SFDVKD. This CDR3 spans 17 amino acids. CDR3 DNA: TGTGCCACCAAAGGCACCCGGGACCACCCGGCAGACTACGAGCAGTACTTC. Its translation: CATKGTRDHPADYEQYF.

The chain couples TRBV20-1 to TRBJ2-1, with D perhaps matching TRBD2 (5 bases). Trimming shortened V by 6 bases and J by 10 bases, and 16 bases separated the two germline ends. The germline gives CDR1 DFQATT, CDR2 SNEGSKA (reference sequence). The CDR3 consists of 12 residues. In nucleotides, the CDR3 is TGCAGTGCCCCAGCCACGACGGGAGAGCAGTTCTTC. The encoded protein is CSAPATTGEQFF.